This T cell receptor (beta chain) appears in the sequencing data of a study of cytomegalovirus exposure and HLA in healthy donors. With 60 Vbeta and 13 Jbeta primers, the PCR was carried out. Clones were read by immunoSEQ multiplex PCR, and TCRdb kept only the in-frame ones, dropping some. The sample records over 100,000 clones, roughly 78% being singletons. This clone was recorded once. The CDR3 runs to 16 residues. V lost 4 bases and J lost 4; bases outside the gene matches: 11. Germline values: CDR1 SGHNT, CDR2 YYREEE (reference sequence). Sequenced material: PBMCs. This chain links TRBV5-4 with TRBJ1-1; 9 bases agree with TRBD1. The TCR sequence derives from a woman aged 25 to 39 in good health and CMV-seropositive. The CDR3 DNA reads TGTGCCAGCAGCCAGGCCGGGACAGGGAGTCCCACTGAAGCTTTCTTT. The encoded protein is CASSQAGTGSPTEAFF.